These 27 T cell receptor beta chains share one sample of origin, sequenced in a study of monozygotic twins with inflammatory bowel disease. TCRdb reanalyzed the 5' RACE reads, giving one entry per CDR3 protein sequence and no DNA. This table holds approximately 400,000 distinct CDR3 sequences. The specimen was blood. All receptors come from a human donor with ulcerative colitis or Crohn's disease, or a healthy co-twin of an affected twin (not recorded which).

The J gene is TRBJ2-3, the V gene TRBV6-5; TCRdb calls TRBD2, which cannot be checked without DNA. CDR1 and CDR2 from the germline V gene are MNHEY and SVGAGI. The CDR3 is made up of 14 amino acids. The CDR3 here is CASSYSRGGDTQYF.

This rearrangement joins TRBV12-3 or TRBV12-4 to TRBJ1-1. This CDR3 is 11 amino acids long. The CDR3 region is CASIRGGEAFF.

The CDR3 here is CASSSSSGATGELFF. This rearrangement joins TRBV7-9 to TRBJ2-2; checking the TCRdb D call of TRBD2 is not possible without DNA. Germline V gene sequence: CDR1 SEHNR, CDR2 FQNEAQ (reference sequence). The CDR3 totals 15 residues.

The genes are TRBV11-2 and TRBJ2-1; without DNA, the TCRdb call of TRBD1 cannot be checked. The CDR3 totals 16 residues. Germline V gives CDR1 SGHAT, CDR2 FQNNGV. The CDR3 spells CASSLGVRGGHNQQFF.

V and J are TRBV11-2 and TRBJ2-1; the D call from TCRdb, TRBD2, cannot be confirmed without DNA. Germline CDR1 and CDR2: SGHAT and FQNNGV. The CDR3 loop spans 15 amino acids. This CDR3 is CASSLRAGGQNEQFF.

The rearrangement links TRBV28 to TRBJ2-1; TCRdb's assignment of TRBD2 cannot be checked, as there is no DNA. Germline CDR1 and CDR2: MDHEN and SYDVKM. The CDR3 has 15 residues. This chain's CDR3 is CASTHGTSSYNEQFF.

The genes are TRBV20-1 and TRBJ2-3; there is no DNA to check the TCRdb D call of TRBD2. Per the germline V gene, CDR1 is DFQATT and CDR2 is SNEGSKA (reference sequence). The CDR3 length is 16 residues. Here the CDR3 reads CSARDFMRGRTDTQYF.

The rearrangement joins TRBV5-1 to TRBJ1-3. The germline gives CDR1 SGHRS, CDR2 YFSETQ. The CDR3 is 16 amino acids. CDR3: CASSSTGTFAGNTIYF.

The rearrangement uses TRBV7-2 and TRBJ2-7; without DNA, the TCRdb call of TRBD1 cannot be checked. Germline CDR1 and CDR2: SGHTA and FQGNSA. This CDR3 spans 13 amino acids. The CDR3 loop reads CASSLGLGTGLDF. Combining the CDR3 with reference TRBV7-2 and TRBJ2-7 gives the whole variable domain GAGVSQSPSNKVTEKGKDVELRCDPISGHTALYWYRQSLGQGLEFLIYFQGNSAPDKSGLPSDRFSAERTGGSVSTLTIQRTQQEDSAVYLCASSLGLGTGLDFGPGTRLTVT.

This chain connects TRBV12-3 or TRBV12-4 to TRBJ1-4. This CDR3 region has 14 residues. This chain's CDR3 is CASRRGISNEKLFF.

The chain employs TRBV11-2 and TRBJ2-7; the D call of TRBD1 rests on TCRdb alone, since no DNA is present to check it. Germline lookup yields CDR1 SGHAT and CDR2 FQNNGV. The CDR3 covers 13 residues. The CDR3 here is CASSPGTVSEQYF.

This CDR3 reads CASSIMDDSYNEQFF. The chain links TRBV5-6 to TRBJ2-1. The CDR3 extends over 15 amino acids. Germline V gene lookup returns CDR1 SGHDT and CDR2 YYEEEE. Full variable domain (missing parts from reference TRBV5-6 and TRBJ2-1): DAGVTQSPTHLIKTRGQQVTLRCSPKSGHDTVSWYQQALGQGPQFIFQYYEEEERQRGNFPDRFSGHQFPNYSSELNVNALLLGDSALYLCASSIMDDSYNEQFFGPGTRLTVL.

The V gene is TRBV5-1, the J gene TRBJ2-7; TCRdb's D gene call, TRBD2, goes unchecked for lack of DNA. Germline V gene data show CDR1 as SGHRS and CDR2 as YFSETQ. CDR3 length equals 14 residues. The CDR3 loop reads CASGVDGPSYEQYF. Supplemented by reference TRBV5-1 and TRBJ2-7, the full variable domain reads KAGVTQTPRYLIKTRGQQVTLSCSPISGHRSVSWYQQTPGQGLQFLFEYFSETQRNKGNFPGRFSGRQFSNSRSEMNVSTLELGDSALYLCASGVDGPSYEQYFGPGTRLTVT.

CDR3: CSVEEGSGANVLTF. V and J are TRBV29-1 and TRBJ2-6. CDR1 and CDR2 from the germline V gene are SQVTM and ANQGSEA. The CDR3 loop spans 14 amino acids.

The chain uses TRBV28 and TRBJ2-2; there is no DNA to check the TCRdb D call of TRBD1. This CDR3 spans 14 amino acids. Germline values: CDR1 MDHEN, CDR2 SYDVKM. The CDR3 protein is CASSSGQTTGELFF. Based on the CDR3 plus reference TRBV28 and TRBJ2-2, the full variable domain is DVKVTQSSRYLVKRTGEKVFLECVQDMDHENMFWYRQDPGLGLRLIYFSYDVKMKEKGDIPEGYSVSREKKERFSLILESASTNQTSMYLCASSSGQTTGELFFGEGSRLTVL.

The chain couples TRBV18 to TRBJ1-5; TCRdb's D call, TRBD1, is unchecked because there is no DNA. This CDR3 contains 15 residues. Per germline, CDR1 KGHSH and CDR2 LQKENI. Here the CDR3 reads CASSLRQGGNQPQHF.

The chain joins TRBV5-1 to TRBJ2-5. The germline gives CDR1 SGHRS, CDR2 YFSETQ. The CDR3 runs to 15 residues. This chain's CDR3 is CASSLYSGQLETQYF.

V and J are TRBV6-2 or TRBV6-3 and TRBJ1-1; TCRdb returns TRBD1, unconfirmable since there is no DNA. This CDR3 is built from 14 residues. In germline, CDR1 is MNHEY, CDR2 SVGEGT. The CDR3 reads CASSYFRGGTEAFF.

The chain has TRBV3-1 and TRBJ2-5; TCRdb calls TRBD2, which cannot be checked without DNA. Germline V gives CDR1 LGHDT, CDR2 YNNKEL (reference sequence). CDR3 length equals 15 residues. The CDR3 is CASSQEGRWKETQYF.

This sequence joins TRBV7-9 and TRBJ1-6; TCRdb selects TRBD1, and the lack of DNA leaves this call unchecked. CDR1 and CDR2 from the germline V gene are SEHNR and FQNEAQ (reference sequence). The CDR3 sequence is 14 residues long. This chain's CDR3 is CASSLGAGDSPLHF.

The CDR3 reads CASSPQGMKTQYF. The chain has TRBV18 and TRBJ2-5; TCRdb indicates TRBD1, and absent DNA this call remains unverified. CDR3 size: 13 residues. CDR1 and CDR2 (germline): KGHSH, LQKENI. Drawing the rest from reference TRBV18 and TRBJ2-5, the complete variable domain is NAGVMQNPRHLVRRRGQEARLRCSPMKGHSHVYWYRQLPEEGLKFMVYLQKENIIDESGMPKERFSAEFPKEGPSILRIQQVVRGDSAAYFCASSPQGMKTQYFGPGTRLLVL.

The V gene is TRBV7-2, the J gene TRBJ1-1. The CDR3 runs to 14 residues. Germline CDR1 SGHTA, CDR2 FQGNSA. CDR3 sequence reads: CASSFWAGPVEAFF.

J is TRBJ2-5 and V is TRBV7-9; the D call from TCRdb, TRBD1, cannot be confirmed without DNA. Germline V gene lookup returns CDR1 SEHNR and CDR2 FQNEAQ (reference sequence). This CDR3 is 15 amino acids long. CDR3 loop: CASSPDRGQVETQYF.

The chain combines TRBV6-1 with TRBJ2-1; the TRBD1 assignment by TCRdb is unverifiable without DNA. CDR1 is MNHNS and CDR2 is SASEGT in the germline V gene. The CDR3 consists of 15 residues. This chain's CDR3 is CASSETGERGNEQFF.

J is TRBJ2-7 and V is TRBV5-5; checking the TCRdb D call of TRBD1 is not possible without DNA. The CDR3 has 11 amino acids. Germline V lookup: CDR1 SGHKS, CDR2 YYEKEE (reference sequence). Here the CDR3 reads CASSQGPEQYF.

The chain joins TRBV4-2 to TRBJ1-2. The germline V gene has CDR1 LGHNA and CDR2 YNFKEQ. The CDR3 loop spans 17 amino acids. The CDR3 loop is CASSGRSVTAYDYGYTF.

This sequence joins TRBV6-6 and TRBJ2-7. The CDR3 runs 13 residues. From germline, CDR1 is MNHNY and CDR2 SVGAGI (reference sequence). CDR3 residues: CASSPDGIYEQYF.